A selection of T cell receptor beta chains follows, all from one sample in a study of shared clonotypes between healthy human individuals. Repertoires were generated with immunoSEQ multiplex PCR, while TCRdb's copy carries only in-frame clones and drops some. The profile shows hundreds of thousands of clones, about 98% of them singletons. Specimen: naive CD8+ T cells sorted from blood. The origin of the receptors is a man aged 25 to 45 in good health. The CDR3 runs from the conserved cysteine through the conserved F or W. D genes are given only for firm matches.

>NA|TRBJ1-1|TRBV19
CASSRSTEAFF
>TRBD2|TRBJ2-3|TRBV29-1
CSARTSGSPTDTQYF
>TRBD1|TRBJ1-2|TRBV2
CASSPRQGGGHGYTF
>NA|TRBJ1-1|TRBV11-2
CASSFGSMNTEAFF
>NA|TRBJ1-2|TRBV7-3
CASRDPRTAYGYTF
>TRBD2|TRBJ2-7|TRBV27
CASSEIGLAAEQYF
>TRBD1|TRBJ1-3|TRBV28
CASSKTRPGRGPSGNTIYF
>NA|TRBJ1-2|TRBV14
CASSQEYVGNGYTF
>NA|TRBJ1-2|TRBV4-1
CASSPGRPNYGYTF
>TRBD2|TRBJ2-3|TRBV7-9
CASSLIGRKSLDTQYF
>NA|TRBJ2-1|TRBV9
CASSVAWGGRYNEQFF
>TRBD2|TRBJ2-3|TRBV7-6
CASSLATGLAPDTQYF
>TRBD1|TRBJ2-1|TRBV14
CASSPKQGTVGSNEQFF
>TRBD1|TRBJ2-5|TRBV29-1
CSLRQGAPGETQYF
>TRBD2|TRBJ2-3|TRBV7-9
CASSSILAGGLTDTQYF
>TRBD1|TRBJ1-2|TRBV4-1
CASTDPGTVYGYTF
>NA|TRBJ2-7|TRBV7-9
CASEGGEQYF
>NA|TRBJ1-3|TRBV9
CASSVGGAGGNTIYF
>NA|TRBJ2-7|TRBV27
CASSSFGLYEQYF
>NA|TRBJ2-3|TRBV29-1
CSGQTDTQYF
>NA|TRBJ2-7|TRBV7-2
CASSLAGGFEQYF
>NA|TRBJ1-2|TRBV6-6
CASRLGFGGDGYTF
>TRBD2|TRBJ2-1|TRBV19
CASTLGGSSYNEQFF
>TRBD2|TRBJ2-7|TRBV5-4
CASSYPAGDSSYEQYF
>NA|TRBJ2-1|TRBV7-7
CASSSRPGPPNNEQFF
>TRBD2|TRBJ2-1|TRBV13
CASSLESNRASGNNEQFF
>NA|TRBJ2-7|TRBV9
CASSVEGTQEQYF
>TRBD2|TRBJ2-4|TRBV9
CASSDQGLAENIQYF
>TRBD1|TRBJ2-4|TRBV2
CASYPRTGEGIQYF
>NA|TRBJ2-3|TRBV9
CASSSWTNTDTQYF
>TRBD2|TRBJ2-3|TRBV11-2
CASRTRSGSAADTQYF
>TRBD2|TRBJ2-1|TRBV4-1
CATRTSGSGEQFF
>TRBD1|TRBJ2-7|TRBV7-6
CASSFGTGFSYEQYF
>NA|TRBJ2-2|TRBV27
CASSPSRERLSTGELFF
>TRBD1|TRBJ1-6|TRBV28
CASSGQGANNSPLHF
>TRBD1|TRBJ2-3|TRBV4-2
CASSQERLVDRVTDTQYF
>NA|TRBJ1-2|TRBV28
CASSLFGGDYGYTF
>TRBD1|TRBJ2-7|TRBV5-1
CASNLGQGSPRSGASYEQYF
>TRBD2|TRBJ2-1|TRBV27
CASSLGGLAGGYEQFF
>NA|TRBJ2-7|TRBV7-9
CASQGPEGEQYF
>NA|TRBJ2-7|TRBV27
CASSLTASHEQYF